The present T cell receptor beta chain was sequenced within a study of regulatory T cells in long-lasting Graves disease. Study background: New Graves' disease cases had less than 3 months of antithyroid drugs. General study points: Newly diagnosed patients shared more than 750 public clonotypes; persistent patients shared around 2,500.

This clonotype was seen only a few times. Its target is unknown. TCR beta libraries were built with iRepertoire HTBI primers and Arm-PCR of CDR3 regions. In TCRdb, the multiplex PCR reads were re-called with MiXCR into one record per CDR3 protein. The sample includes about 220,000 distinct CDR3 sequences, approximately 19% seen only once; the top ten take approximately 10%. Time point meaning: newly diagnosed GD, antithyroid drugs for less than 3 months. PBMC RNA served as the TCR library source. Germline assignment: CDR1 MNHNS and CDR2 SASEGT. The CDR3 totals 15 residues. V was cut by 3 bases and J by 2 bases, with 12 bases left in between. This same sample was also taken into another study, of T cells in Graves' hyperthyroidism and ophthalmopathy.

This TCR came from a woman in her thirties with Graves disease. The material was peripheral blood mononuclear cells (PBMCs), obtained at new diagnosis, from a patient treated with antithyroid drugs. The chain joins TRBV6-1 to TRBJ2-3; no clear D. In nucleotides, the CDR3 is TGTGCCAGCAGTGACTCTGAGCGCCCCACAGATACGCAGTATTTT. This encodes CASSDSERPTDTQYF.